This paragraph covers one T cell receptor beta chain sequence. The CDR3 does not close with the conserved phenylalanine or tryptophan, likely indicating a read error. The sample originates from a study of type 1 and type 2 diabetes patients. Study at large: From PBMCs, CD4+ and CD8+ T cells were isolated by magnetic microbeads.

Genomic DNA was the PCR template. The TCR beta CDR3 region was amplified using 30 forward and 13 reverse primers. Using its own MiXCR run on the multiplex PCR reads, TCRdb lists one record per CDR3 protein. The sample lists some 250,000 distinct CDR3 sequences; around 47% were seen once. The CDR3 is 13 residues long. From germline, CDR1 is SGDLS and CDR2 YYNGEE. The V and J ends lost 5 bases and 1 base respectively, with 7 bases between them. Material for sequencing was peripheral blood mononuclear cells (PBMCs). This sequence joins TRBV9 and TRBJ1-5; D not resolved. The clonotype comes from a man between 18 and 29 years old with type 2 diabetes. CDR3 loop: CASSSTSNQPQHL. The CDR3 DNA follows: TGTGCCAGCAGTTCGACAAGCAATCAGCCCCAGCATCTT.